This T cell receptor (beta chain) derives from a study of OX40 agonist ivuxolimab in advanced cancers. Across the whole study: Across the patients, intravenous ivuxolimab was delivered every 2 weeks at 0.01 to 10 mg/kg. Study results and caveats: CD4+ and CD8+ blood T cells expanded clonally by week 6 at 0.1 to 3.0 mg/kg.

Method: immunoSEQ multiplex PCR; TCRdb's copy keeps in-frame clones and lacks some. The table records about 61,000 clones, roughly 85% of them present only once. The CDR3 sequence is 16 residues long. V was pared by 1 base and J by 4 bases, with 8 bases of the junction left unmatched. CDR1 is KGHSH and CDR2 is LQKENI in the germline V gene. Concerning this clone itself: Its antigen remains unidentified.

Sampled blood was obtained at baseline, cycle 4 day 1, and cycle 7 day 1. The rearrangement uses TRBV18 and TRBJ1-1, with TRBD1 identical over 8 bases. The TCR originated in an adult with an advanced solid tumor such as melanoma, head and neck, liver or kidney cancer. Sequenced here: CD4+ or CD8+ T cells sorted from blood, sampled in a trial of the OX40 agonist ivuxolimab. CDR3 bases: TGTGCCAGCTCACCACGGGGGCGGACAGGGAGCACTGAAGCTTTCTTT. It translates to CASSPRGRTGSTEAFF.